This note documents a single TCR beta chain sequence. This entry belongs to a study of OX40 agonist ivuxolimab in advanced cancers. Study in general: The study gave patients intravenous ivuxolimab at 0.01 to 10 mg/kg every 2 weeks.

Sequenced by immunoSEQ multiplex PCR; TCRdb stores in-frame clones only, minus some. The sample records some 100,000 clones, around 86% being singletons. V was cut by 1 base and J by 3 bases, with 13 bases left in between. From germline, CDR1 is SEHNR and CDR2 FQNEAQ (reference sequence). CDR3 length: 15 residues. The clonotype was recovered from an adult with an advanced solid tumor such as melanoma, head and neck, liver or kidney cancer. Here the sequenced sample was CD4+ or CD8+ T cells sorted from blood, taken in a trial of the OX40 agonist ivuxolimab. The chain couples TRBV7-9 to TRBJ2-7; no reliable D call. The CDR3 DNA follows: TGTGCCAGCAGCTTAGGGGCCGCATCCGGCTACGAGCAGTACTTC. Translating it yields CASSLGAASGYEQYF.